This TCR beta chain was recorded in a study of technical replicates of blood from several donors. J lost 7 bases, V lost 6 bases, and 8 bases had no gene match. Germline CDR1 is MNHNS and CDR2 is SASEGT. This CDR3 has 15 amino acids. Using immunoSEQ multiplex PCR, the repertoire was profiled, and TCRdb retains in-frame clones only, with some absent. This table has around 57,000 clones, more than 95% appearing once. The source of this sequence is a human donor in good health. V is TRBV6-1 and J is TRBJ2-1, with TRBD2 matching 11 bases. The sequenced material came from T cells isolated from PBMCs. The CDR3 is CASRALAGGGNEQFF. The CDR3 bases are TGTGCCAGCAGGGCCCTAGCGGGAGGAGGGAATGAGCAGTTCTTC.